This T cell receptor beta chain was profiled in a study of neurological immune-mediated disorders. Study-wide findings and caveats: In HTLV-1-associated myelopathy, TCR clonal expansion was greatest, whereas multiple sclerosis had the least, falling below healthy controls. TCR-beta repertoires seemed private in all groups, with no expanded CDR3 amino acid sequences shared.

A 10-nucleotide random UMI tagged transcripts in template-switch 5'RACE cDNA synthesis. TCRdb re-derived calls from the 5' RACE reads in MiXCR, one entry per CDR3 protein. The table lists 33,000 or so distinct CDR3 sequences, 6% to 8.5% of them singletons. There are many counts of this clonotype. Its antigen remains unknown. The unsorted libraries were prepared from 2 million PBMCs (stored at -80 C). CDR1 and CDR2 (germline): SGDLS, YYNGEE. This CDR3 has 14 amino acids. Trimming took 1 base from V and 5 from J, leaving 12 bases between them. Sample: PBMCs. The receptor was derived from a woman in her thirties or forties in good health. The V gene is TRBV9, the J gene TRBJ2-5; D is ambiguous. The CDR3 region is CASSVHGSWETQYF. CDR3 bases: TGTGCCAGCAGCGTACATGGTAGTTGGGAGACCCAGTACTTC.